This T cell receptor beta chain was identified during a study of blood T cell repertoires in COVID-19. V shed 3 bases and J shed 3 bases, with 17 bases lying between them. The CDR3 extends over 16 amino acids. Germline V gives CDR1 LGHDT, CDR2 YNNKEL (reference sequence). Produced via immunoSEQ multiplex PCR; TCRdb's table is partial and in-frame only. Among roughly 67,000 clones listed, around 87% were seen once. The receptor was derived from a woman aged 60 to 75 with acute or convalescent COVID-19. This sequence joins TRBV3-1 (or the pseudogene TRBV3-2) and TRBJ2-5; weak D call: TRBD2 (5 bases). Sequences were obtained from peripheral blood. The CDR3 spells CASSHRPARVEETQYF. CDR3 nucleotide sequence: TGTGCCAGCAGCCACCGCCCGGCGAGGGTTGAAGAGACCCAGTACTTC.